A selection of T cell receptor beta chains follows, all from one sample in a study of T-cell reconstitution after alpha-beta-depleted transplantation in children. TCRdb re-called the PCR reads through MiXCR, storing one row per CDR3 protein. The top ten hold 25% to 30% of the sample, which has some 460,000 distinct CDR3 sequences, about 17% seen once. The sequenced sample was PBMCs, mostly from graft donor cells, obtained 360 days after TCRalphabeta/CD19-depleted stem cell transplant. These receptors came from a boy under two years old who had a stem cell transplant for Wiskott-Aldrich syndrome, so the T cells may come from the graft donor. Both conserved end residues are trimmed from each CDR3. The order of the fields is V gene, J gene, CDR3 protein.

TRBV24-1	TRBJ1-2	ATSDLGGDGYT
TRBV4-1	TRBJ2-7	ASRRYEQY
TRBV12-3/TRBV12-4	TRBJ1-1	ASSPRTVYTEAF
TRBV5-1	TRBJ2-7	ASSLGWGLRDSRVEQY
TRBV10-3	TRBJ2-7	AISLAGPQYYEQY
TRBV20-1	TRBJ2-1	SGFGTSGSPLYNEQF
TRBV29-1	TRBJ2-1	SVERGSYNEQF
TRBV4-1	TRBJ2-1	ASSPLTSSTYNEQF
TRBV18	TRBJ2-1	ASSPFFYNEQF
TRBV3-1	TRBJ2-7	ASSQGVGEQY
TRBV20-1	TRBJ2-3	SATESTDTQY
TRBV4-3	TRBJ2-1	ASSPGLAGVTEQF
TRBV6-2/TRBV6-3	TRBJ1-2	ASSRPDKPYT
TRBV5-1	TRBJ2-7	ASSSTLQGYEQY
TRBV6-2/TRBV6-3	TRBJ2-2	ASRTLNTGELF
TRBV12-3/TRBV12-4	TRBJ1-5	ASSLTGTYQPQH
TRBV5-6	TRBJ2-3	ASSLGQSHTDTQY
TRBV7-2	TRBJ2-5	ASSPYRRGGETQY
TRBV7-6	TRBJ2-5	ASSRGQGVGQETQY
TRBV6-2/TRBV6-3	TRBJ2-2	ASSYHSGRAGELF
TRBV13	TRBJ2-2	ASSLWLAGAVSGELF
TRBV7-2	TRBJ2-3	ASSSIRADPDTQY
TRBV30	TRBJ2-3	AWSLGQGTPDTQY
TRBV7-7	TRBJ2-5	ASSPRHSALAQY
TRBV19	TRBJ2-7	ASSPQGIGGFREQY
TRBV24-1	TRBJ2-2	ATSDPSGFTGELF
TRBV5-1	TRBJ1-1	ASRQPGQGDTEAF
TRBV12-3/TRBV12-4	TRBJ1-4	ASSLGGGSNEKLF
TRBV21-1	TRBJ2-3	ATDTDTQY
TRBV18	TRBJ2-2	ASSPRRDGELF
TRBV4-1	TRBJ1-4	ASSRGVANEKLF
TRBV5-1	TRBJ2-5	ASSLEVPQETQY
TRBV7-9	TRBJ1-1	ASSSDTEAF
TRBV7-4	TRBJ2-7	ASSPLGKGPYEQY
TRBV5-1	TRBJ2-1	ASSLTSGSLNEQF
TRBV5-1	TRBJ2-5	ASSLAQGLSYQETQY
TRBV25-1	TRBJ2-5	ASSEFKGALGTETQY
TRBV5-1	TRBJ2-7	ASSTLINSYEQY
TRBV15	TRBJ2-5	ATSRDWISYRGPEETQY
TRBV7-2	TRBJ2-7	ASSRDYEQY
TRBV20-1	TRBJ2-7	SARGQRAPPYEQY
TRBV10-2	TRBJ1-1	ATGRQGEAF
TRBV27	TRBJ1-5	ASQGTGGNQPQH
TRBV4-1	TRBJ1-6	ASSHGRDVNSPLH
TRBV10-3	TRBJ1-4	AISGQRVIANEKLF
TRBV24-1	TRBJ2-1	ATSDLGTSGSGKF
TRBV15	TRBJ2-2	ATSSRGGTGELF
TRBV29-1	TRBJ2-2	SVEGAGGPNTGELF
TRBV12-3/TRBV12-4	TRBJ2-7	ASTQGRRLLTYEQY
TRBV11-2	TRBJ2-2	ASSLYQTSALD
TRBV4-1	TRBJ2-7	ASSQDRLLAPYEQY
TRBV29-1	TRBJ2-7	SVSQGSYEQY